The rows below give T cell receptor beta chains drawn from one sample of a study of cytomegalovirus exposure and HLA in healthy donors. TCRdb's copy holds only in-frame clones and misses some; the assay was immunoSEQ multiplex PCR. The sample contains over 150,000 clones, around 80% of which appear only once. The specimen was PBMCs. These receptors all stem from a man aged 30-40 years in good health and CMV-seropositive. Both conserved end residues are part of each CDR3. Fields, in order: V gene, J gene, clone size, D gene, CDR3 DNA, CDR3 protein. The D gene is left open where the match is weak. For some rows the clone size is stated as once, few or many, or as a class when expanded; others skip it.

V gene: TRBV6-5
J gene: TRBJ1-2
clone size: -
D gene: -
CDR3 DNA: TGTGCCAGCAGTTACTCGGGGGGGCGGAATAACTATGGCTACACCTTC
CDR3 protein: CASSYSGGRNNYGYTF

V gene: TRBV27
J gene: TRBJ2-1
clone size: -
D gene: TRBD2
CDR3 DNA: TGTGCCAGCAGTTTATCAACTAGCGGGAGTGATGGTGAGTTCTTC
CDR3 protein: CASSLSTSGSDGEFF

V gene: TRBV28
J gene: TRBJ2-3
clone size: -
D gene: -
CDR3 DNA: TGTGCCAGTTCAGAGGGGGTGCTGAGCACAGATACGCAGTATTTT
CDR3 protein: CASSEGVLSTDTQYF

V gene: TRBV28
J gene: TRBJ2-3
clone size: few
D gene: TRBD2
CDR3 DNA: TGTGCCAGCAGTTTCTCAGGACTAGCGGGGGCGTATGGTACGCAGTATTTT
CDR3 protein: CASSFSGLAGAYGTQYF

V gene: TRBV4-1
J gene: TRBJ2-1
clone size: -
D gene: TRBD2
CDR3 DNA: TGCGCCAGCAGCCAAGGAGGCGGGAGCGCGCCCCTGAATGAGCAGTTCTTC
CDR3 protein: CASSQGGGSAPLNEQFF

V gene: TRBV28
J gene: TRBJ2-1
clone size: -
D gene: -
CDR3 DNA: TGTGCCAGCAGTTTATGGCAGAATGAGCAGTTCTTC
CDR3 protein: CASSLWQNEQFF

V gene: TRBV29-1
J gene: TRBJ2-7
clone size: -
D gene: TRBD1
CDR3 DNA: TGCAGCGGGTGGCAGGGGGCGGAGCAGTACTTC
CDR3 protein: CSGWQGAEQYF

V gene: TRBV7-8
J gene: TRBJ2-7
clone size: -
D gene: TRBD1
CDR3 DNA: TGTGCCAGCAGCTTCGGACAGGGCGAGCAGTACTTC
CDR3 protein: CASSFGQGEQYF

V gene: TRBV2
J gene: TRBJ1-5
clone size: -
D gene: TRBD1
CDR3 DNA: TGTGCCAGCCGGGACAGGGGGCTGGATCAGCCCCAGCATTTT
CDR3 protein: CASRDRGLDQPQHF

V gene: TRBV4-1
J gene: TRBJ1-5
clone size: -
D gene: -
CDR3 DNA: TGCGCCAGCAGCCTCCAAATTAGTGAGCCCCAGCATTTT
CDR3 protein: CASSLQISEPQHF

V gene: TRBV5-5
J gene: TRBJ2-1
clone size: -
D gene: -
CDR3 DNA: TGTGCCAGCAGCTTGGCCCCGGACTGGGACAATGAGCAGTTCTTC
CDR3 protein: CASSLAPDWDNEQFF

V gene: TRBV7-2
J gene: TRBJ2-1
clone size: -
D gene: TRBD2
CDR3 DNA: TGTGCCAGCAGCTTGAGGCTAGCGGGAGTCTACAATGAGCAGTTCTTC
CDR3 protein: CASSLRLAGVYNEQFF

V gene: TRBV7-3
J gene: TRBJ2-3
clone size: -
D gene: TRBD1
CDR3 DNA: TGTGCCAGCAGCTTAGCGCCAACAGACAGGGAGCTGGGCGAAGATACGCAGTATTTT
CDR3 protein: CASSLAPTDRELGEDTQYF

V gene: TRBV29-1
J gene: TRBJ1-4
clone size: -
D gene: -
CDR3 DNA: TGCAGCGTTTACGGCCGGGGAGAAAAACTGTTTTTT
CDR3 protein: CSVYGRGEKLFF

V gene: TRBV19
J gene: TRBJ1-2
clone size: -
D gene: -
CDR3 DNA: TGTGCCAGTAGTATATCCCCAGGCGTACTTTATGGCTACACCTTC
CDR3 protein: CASSISPGVLYGYTF

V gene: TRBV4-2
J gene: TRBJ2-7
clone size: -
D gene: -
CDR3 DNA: TGTGCCAGCAGCCAAGGGACTGGGTTAGTCTACGAGCAGTACTTC
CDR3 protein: CASSQGTGLVYEQYF

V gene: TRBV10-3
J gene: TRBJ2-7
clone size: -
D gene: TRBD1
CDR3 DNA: TGTGCCATCAGTGAGTCAGGACAGGGGGTCCTGAACTACGAGCAGTACTTC
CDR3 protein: CAISESGQGVLNYEQYF

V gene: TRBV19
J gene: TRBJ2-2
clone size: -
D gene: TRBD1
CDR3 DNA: TGTGCCAGTAGTATGCAGGGGGCCAGGACCGGGGAGCTGTTTTTT
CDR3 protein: CASSMQGARTGELFF

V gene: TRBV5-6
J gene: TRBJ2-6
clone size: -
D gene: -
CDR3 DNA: TGTGCCAGCAGCTTTGGGGCCTCTGGGGCCAACGTCCTGACTTTC
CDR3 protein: CASSFGASGANVLTF

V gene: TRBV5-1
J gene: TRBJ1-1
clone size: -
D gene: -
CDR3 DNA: TGCGCCAGCGCTCTAGCTGGGAACACTGAAGCTTTCTTT
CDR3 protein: CASALAGNTEAFF

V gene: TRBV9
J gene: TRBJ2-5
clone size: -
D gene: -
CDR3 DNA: TGTGCCAGCAGCGTAGTACAGGGAGGGGAGACCCAGTACTTC
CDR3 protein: CASSVVQGGETQYF

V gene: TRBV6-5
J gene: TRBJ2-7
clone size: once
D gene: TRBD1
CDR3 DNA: TGTGCCAGCAGACCAACAGGGGGCTCCTACGAGCAGTACTTC
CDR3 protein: CASRPTGGSYEQYF

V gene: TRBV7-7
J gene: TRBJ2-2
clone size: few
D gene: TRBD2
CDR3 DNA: TGTGCTAGCAGCCCTACGGGGGGTCTTGTCGGGGAGCTGTTTTTT
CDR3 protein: CASSPTGGLVGELFF

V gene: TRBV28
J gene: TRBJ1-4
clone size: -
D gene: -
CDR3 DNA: TGTGCCAGCAGTTTGACGGGAAAACTGTTTTTT
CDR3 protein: CASSLTGKLFF

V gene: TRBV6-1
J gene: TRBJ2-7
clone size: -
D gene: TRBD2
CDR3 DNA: TGTGCCAGCAGTGGACCGGGACTAGCGGGAAACTACGAGCAGTACTTC
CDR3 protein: CASSGPGLAGNYEQYF

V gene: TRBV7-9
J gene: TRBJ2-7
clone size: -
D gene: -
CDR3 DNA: TGTGCCAGCAGCTTAGTCCGCTACGAGCAGTACTTC
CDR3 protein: CASSLVRYEQYF

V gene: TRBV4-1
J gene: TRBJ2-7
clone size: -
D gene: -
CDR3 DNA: TGCGCCAGCAGCCAAGGCGGGACGCCCGGCCGCGAGCAGTACTTC
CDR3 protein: CASSQGGTPGREQYF

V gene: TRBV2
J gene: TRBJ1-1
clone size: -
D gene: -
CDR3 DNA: TGTGCCAGCAGGGGACTGCTGGATGAAGCTTTCTTT
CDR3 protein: CASRGLLDEAFF

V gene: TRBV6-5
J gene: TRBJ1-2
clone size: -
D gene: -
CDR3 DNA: TGTGCCAGCAGGGATTCAGGGGCGAGTTTGGATGGCTACACCTTC
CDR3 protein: CASRDSGASLDGYTF

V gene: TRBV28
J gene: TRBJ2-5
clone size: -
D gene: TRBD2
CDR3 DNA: TGTGCCAGCAGTACTGGACTAGCGGGTGAGACCCAGTACTTC
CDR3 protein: CASSTGLAGETQYF

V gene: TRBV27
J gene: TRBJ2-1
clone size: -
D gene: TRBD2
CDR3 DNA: TGTGCCAGCAGTCCACGGCCTGGGGCGGGAGGGACGCAGTTCTTC
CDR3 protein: CASSPRPGAGGTQFF

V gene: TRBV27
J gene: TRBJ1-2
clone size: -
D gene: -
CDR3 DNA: TGTGCCAGCAGTTTAAAGCCGAGTAACTATGGCTACACCTTC
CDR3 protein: CASSLKPSNYGYTF

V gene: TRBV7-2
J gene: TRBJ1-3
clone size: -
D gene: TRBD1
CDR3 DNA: TGTGCCAGCAGCTTACATCGACAGGGCTCTGGAAACACCATATATTTT
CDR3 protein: CASSLHRQGSGNTIYF

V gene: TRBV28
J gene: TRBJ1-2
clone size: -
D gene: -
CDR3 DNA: TGTGCCAGCAGTTCCACCTCGACAGGCACCTACACCTTC
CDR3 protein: CASSSTSTGTYTF

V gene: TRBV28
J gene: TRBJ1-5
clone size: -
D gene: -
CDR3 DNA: TGTGCCAGCAGAGGTGGGGAGTATCAGCCCCAGCATTTT
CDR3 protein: CASRGGEYQPQHF

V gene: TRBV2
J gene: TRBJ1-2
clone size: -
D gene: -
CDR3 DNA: TGTGCCAGCAGTCCGTCAGCGGCTAACTATGGCTACACCTTC
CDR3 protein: CASSPSAANYGYTF

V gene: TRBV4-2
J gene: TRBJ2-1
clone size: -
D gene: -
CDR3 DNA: TGTGCCAGCAGCCAAGATAAGGCAGGGACAAACAATGAGCAGTTCTTC
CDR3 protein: CASSQDKAGTNNEQFF

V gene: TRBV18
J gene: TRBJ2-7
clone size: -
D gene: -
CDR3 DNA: TGTGCCAGCTCACCACAGACATCCTACGAGCAGTACTTC
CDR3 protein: CASSPQTSYEQYF

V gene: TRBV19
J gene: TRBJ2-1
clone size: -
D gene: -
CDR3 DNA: TGTGCCAGTACTATTGGGCAGGGTTCATCCGATGAGCAGTTCTTC
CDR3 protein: CASTIGQGSSDEQFF

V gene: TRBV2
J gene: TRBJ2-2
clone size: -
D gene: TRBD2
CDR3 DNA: TGTGCCAGCCGGACTAGCGGGTCCACCGGGGAGCTGTTTTTT
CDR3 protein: CASRTSGSTGELFF

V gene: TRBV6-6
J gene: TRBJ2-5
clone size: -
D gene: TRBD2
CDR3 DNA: TGTGCCAGCAGTCTAGCGGGGGAGACCCAGTACTTC
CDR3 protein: CASSLAGETQYF

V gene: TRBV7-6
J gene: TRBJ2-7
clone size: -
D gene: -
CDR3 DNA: TGTGCCAGCAGCTTAGGGGCTAGCGCAAATTACGAGCAGTACTTC
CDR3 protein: CASSLGASANYEQYF

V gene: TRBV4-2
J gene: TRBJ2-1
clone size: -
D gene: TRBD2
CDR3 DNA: TGTGCCAGCAGCCAGGAGCGGGATACGGGGTACAATGAGCAGTTCTTC
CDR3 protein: CASSQERDTGYNEQFF

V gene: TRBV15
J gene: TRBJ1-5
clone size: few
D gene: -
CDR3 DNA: TGTGCCACCAGCAGAGATCGGAGTGGGGGGAGGCAGCCCCAGCATTTT
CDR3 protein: CATSRDRSGGRQPQHF

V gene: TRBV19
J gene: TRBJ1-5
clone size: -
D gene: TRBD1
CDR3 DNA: TGTGCCAGTAGTATAGGACAGGGAGGTCAGCCCCAGCATTTT
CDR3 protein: CASSIGQGGQPQHF

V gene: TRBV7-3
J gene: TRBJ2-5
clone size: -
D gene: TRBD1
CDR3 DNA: TGTGCCAGCAGCTCCGGGACAGAGGAGACCCAGTACTTC
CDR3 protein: CASSSGTEETQYF

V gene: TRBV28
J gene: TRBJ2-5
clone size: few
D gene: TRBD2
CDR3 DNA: TGTGCCAGCAGGGCCGATGGCGGGAGTAAGACCCAGTACTTC
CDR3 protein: CASRADGGSKTQYF

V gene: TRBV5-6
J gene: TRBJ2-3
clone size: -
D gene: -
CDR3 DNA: TGTGCCAGCAGCATAGGACAGTTCACAGATACGCAGTATTTT
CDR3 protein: CASSIGQFTDTQYF

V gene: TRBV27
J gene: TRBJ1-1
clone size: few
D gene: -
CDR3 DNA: TGTGCCAGCAGTTTCCGGGATGAGACTGAAGCTTTCTTT
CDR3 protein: CASSFRDETEAFF

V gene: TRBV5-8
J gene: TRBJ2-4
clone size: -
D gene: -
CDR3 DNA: TGTGCCAGCAGCTCAGGATCCAGAGCCAAAAACATTCAGTACTTC
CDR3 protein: CASSSGSRAKNIQYF

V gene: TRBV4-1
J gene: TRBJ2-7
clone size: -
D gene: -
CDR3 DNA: TGCGCCAGCAGCCAAGACTTCCTGGGCCACGAGCAGTACTTC
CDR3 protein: CASSQDFLGHEQYF

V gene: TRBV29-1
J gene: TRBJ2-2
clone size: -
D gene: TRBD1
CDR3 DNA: TGCAGCGTTGACCCCAGGGGGTTCGGGGAGCTGTTTTTT
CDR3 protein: CSVDPRGFGELFF

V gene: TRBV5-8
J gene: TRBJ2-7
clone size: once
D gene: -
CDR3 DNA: TGTGCCAGCAGCGAGATCAGGGGAATCGACTACGAGCAGTACTTC
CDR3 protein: CASSEIRGIDYEQYF

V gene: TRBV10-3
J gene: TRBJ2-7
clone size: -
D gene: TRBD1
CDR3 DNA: TGTGCCATCAGTGAGGACGGAGGGGGACAGGGCAAGTACTTC
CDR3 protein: CAISEDGGGQGKYF

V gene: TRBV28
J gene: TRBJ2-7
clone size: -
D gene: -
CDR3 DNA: TGTGCCAGCAGAGAACAGGAAACCATCTACGAGCAGTACTTC
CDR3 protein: CASREQETIYEQYF

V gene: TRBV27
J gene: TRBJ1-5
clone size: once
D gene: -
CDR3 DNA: TGTGCCAGCTCTCCATTACCGGGGTACGATCAGCCCCAGCATTTT
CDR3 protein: CASSPLPGYDQPQHF

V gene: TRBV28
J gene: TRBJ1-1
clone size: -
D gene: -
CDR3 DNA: TGTGCCAGCACAAACAGGTTGAGAGCTTTCTTT
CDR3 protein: CASTNRLRAFF

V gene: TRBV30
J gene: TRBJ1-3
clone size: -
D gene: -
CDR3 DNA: TGTGCCTGGAGTGTACTAGGGGGTAACACCATATATTTT
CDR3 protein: CAWSVLGGNTIYF

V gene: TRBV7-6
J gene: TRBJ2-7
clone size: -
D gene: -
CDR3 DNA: TGTGCCAGCAGCTTAGGCGGGGACGGTTCCTACGAGCAGTACTTC
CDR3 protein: CASSLGGDGSYEQYF

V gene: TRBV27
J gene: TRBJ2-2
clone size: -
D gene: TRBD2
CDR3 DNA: TGTGCCAGCAGGCCCGGACTAGCGGAGGGCACCGGGGAGCTGTTTTTT
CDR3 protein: CASRPGLAEGTGELFF